This paragraph reports one T cell receptor beta chain. What this receptor recognizes is not known. It has no much larger one-base neighbor in the sample; base qualities were not kept. This entry belongs to a study of blood T cell repertoires in COVID-19 (dated by TCRdb to 2020 to 2021). Context from the whole study: The collaborator samples originated in the United States, Italy and Spain and spanned the acute and convalescent phases of COVID-19. The samples were drawn from two sources: the first 160 participants of the ongoing ImmuneRACE study, and some 1,300 subjects contributed by 6 global collaborators. Deeply sampled blood TCRbeta repertoires from subjects exposed to, actively infected with, or recovered from COVID-19 were included in the dataset. The material from the prospective study consisted of cDNA or gDNA derived from T cells, B-cell-depleted T cells, or PBMCs. The repertoires were released in a freely available public database intended as a resource for research on the immune response to SARS-CoV-2. A de-identified subject ID, COVID-19 status, age in years and sex were almost always included in the sample metadata. HLA class I and class II types, where available, came from metadata supplied by the sample provider rather than from assay-based typing.

Results and caveats for the whole study, not just this receptor: How much clinical and demographic metadata was included differed by source and by participant, and the metadata was provided uncurated.

CDR1 SGHAT and CDR2 FQNNGV were looked up in the germline V gene. The CDR3 contains 16 residues, cysteine and phenylalanine counted. Only the CDR3 DNA is retained, 48 bases long and in frame from the first base. Germline trimming: 0 bases from V, 2 bases from J; junction bases outside gene matches: 4. TCRbeta CDR3 regions were amplified from genomic DNA by means of the immunoSEQ Assay, a bias-controlled multiplex PCR. As for the authors' bioinformatics: The number of nucleated cells in each sample was estimated from the amplification of reference gene primers within the assay. Sequence reads were collapsed and filtered to measure the absolute abundance of every unique TCRbeta CDR3 rearrangement. For each sample, productive Simpson clonality was calculated by taking the square root of Simpson's diversity index across productive rearrangements. TCRdb stores this immuneACCESS table with in-frame sequences only. Part of the clones is absent; in the studies checked, under half of the shortfall reflects unresolved V genes, and no reason is known for the rest. The DNA gave D and trimming, while V, J and clone size come from that table. This sample holds 150,000 to 200,000 clones; around 90% were observed only once. The ten most abundant clones make up 2.7% of the sample.

The collaborating institutions used their own protocols to collect whole blood in K2EDTA tubes. For TCRbeta analysis, collaborators shipped samples in one of three forms: frozen whole blood, isolated PBMCs, or DNA extracted from either of those sample types. This receptor was taken from a man aged 40-50 years with active or convalescent COVID-19. Sequences were obtained from peripheral blood. The receptor chain draws on TRBV11-2 and TRBJ1-3; 7 junctional bases match TRBD1. The DNA reads TGTGCCAGCAGCTTAGATACCGGGACAGCTGGAAACACCATATATTTT. It is translated as CASSLDTGTAGNTIYF.